This T cell receptor beta chain was found in a study of multiple sclerosis patients with progressive multifocal leukoencephalopathy. Per the germline V gene, CDR1 is LGHNA and CDR2 is YSLEER. There are 14 residues in the CDR3. Trimming took 5 bases from V and 5 from J, leaving 13 bases between them. The protocol was immunoSEQ multiplex PCR, while the TCRdb copy is restricted to in-frame clones and leaves out a portion. The repertoire holds more than 20,000 clones, 75% to 95% seen once, with around 2% in the top ten. Documented time point: roughly 12 months of natalizumab therapy. The sequence was obtained from a man aged 25-45 years with multiple sclerosis. The chain joins TRBV4-3 to TRBJ1-5; D unresolved. Sequences were derived from PBMCs, sampled from a patient treated with natalizumab. In nucleotides, the CDR3 is TGCGCCAGCAGCTCCCAAAAAGAAGATCAGCCCCAGCATTTT. Residues: CASSSQKEDQPQHF.